This is a list of T cell receptor beta chains from one sample in a study of blood T cell repertoires in COVID-19. This table comes from immunoSEQ multiplex PCR, and its TCRdb copy is limited to in-frame clones, with some not included. The sample holds about 180,000 clones, roughly four fifths seen once. Sequencing was carried out using peripheral blood. The receptors shown here come from a woman between 65 and 79 years old with COVID-19, enrolled during active disease. Each CDR3 is given with its conserved first and last residue. The D gene is left open where the match is weak. Size is omitted from some rows. Given values are once, few, many or a class for expanded clones.

j_gene: TRBJ2-1
abundance: -
d_gene: -
v_gene: TRBV29-1
len: 16
CDR3aa: CSVSGQERPRGNEQFF
CDR3nt: TGCAGCGTTTCGGGTCAAGAGCGCCCTCGGGGCAATGAGCAGTTCTTC

j_gene: TRBJ2-5
abundance: -
d_gene: TRBD1
v_gene: TRBV5-4
len: 14
CDR3aa: CASSGRGIQETQYF
CDR3nt: TGTGCCAGCAGCGGCAGGGGGATCCAAGAGACCCAGTACTTC

j_gene: TRBJ2-1
abundance: -
d_gene: -
v_gene: TRBV15
len: 15
CDR3aa: CATSRVSAPYNEQFF
CDR3nt: TGTGCCACCAGCAGAGTTAGTGCCCCCTACAATGAGCAGTTCTTC

j_gene: TRBJ2-7
abundance: once
d_gene: TRBD2
v_gene: TRBV7-2
len: 16
CDR3aa: CASSRGVGTSSYEQYF
CDR3nt: TGTGCCAGCAGCAGAGGGGTAGGGACTAGCTCATACGAGCAGTACTTC

j_gene: TRBJ2-7
abundance: -
d_gene: TRBD2
v_gene: TRBV19
len: 12
CDR3aa: CASSPGGFEQYF
CDR3nt: TGTGCCAGTAGTCCGGGGGGGTTCGAGCAGTACTTC

j_gene: TRBJ1-5
abundance: once
d_gene: -
v_gene: TRBV29-1
len: 13
CDR3aa: CSVGEGANQPQHF
CDR3nt: TGCAGCGTTGGAGAAGGGGCAAATCAGCCCCAGCATTTT

j_gene: TRBJ2-5
abundance: -
d_gene: TRBD1
v_gene: TRBV5-4
len: 15
CDR3aa: CASSLGTGERETQYF
CDR3nt: TGTGCCAGCAGCTTGGGAACAGGGGAGAGGGAGACCCAGTACTTC

j_gene: TRBJ2-2
abundance: -
d_gene: TRBD1
v_gene: TRBV19
len: 18
CDR3aa: CASSTGTGSSENTGELFF
CDR3nt: TGTGCCAGTAGTACCGGGACAGGGAGCTCAGAGAACACCGGGGAGCTGTTTTTT

j_gene: TRBJ2-7
abundance: -
d_gene: TRBD2
v_gene: TRBV7-9
len: 15
CDR3aa: CASSGTSGGTYEQYF
CDR3nt: TGTGCCAGCAGCGGGACTAGCGGGGGGACCTACGAGCAGTACTTC

j_gene: TRBJ1-2
abundance: once
d_gene: -
v_gene: TRBV28
len: 14
CDR3aa: CASGEQGIFYGYTF
CDR3nt: TGTGCCAGCGGAGAGCAGGGGATTTTCTATGGCTACACCTTC

j_gene: TRBJ2-1
abundance: -
d_gene: -
v_gene: TRBV2
len: 15
CDR3aa: CASRVGTLSYNEQFF
CDR3nt: TGTGCCAGCAGAGTAGGGACACTTTCCTACAATGAGCAGTTCTTC

j_gene: TRBJ2-7
abundance: -
d_gene: -
v_gene: TRBV7-6
len: 15
CDR3aa: CASSRAPGSDYEQYF
CDR3nt: TGTGCCAGCAGCCGAGCTCCCGGGAGTGACTACGAGCAGTACTTC

j_gene: TRBJ1-2
abundance: -
d_gene: -
v_gene: TRBV6-5
len: 12
CDR3aa: CASRDSLYGYTF
CDR3nt: TGTGCCAGCAGAGACAGCCTATATGGCTACACCTTC

j_gene: TRBJ2-7
abundance: -
d_gene: -
v_gene: TRBV18
len: 15
CDR3aa: CASSNAGQTPYEQYF
CDR3nt: TGTGCCAGCTCTAACGCGGGGCAGACACCCTACGAGCAGTACTTC

j_gene: TRBJ1-3
abundance: -
d_gene: TRBD1
v_gene: TRBV28
len: 13
CDR3aa: CASSRQGRNTIYF
CDR3nt: TGTGCCAGCAGCCGACAGGGAAGAAACACCATATATTTT

j_gene: TRBJ1-4
abundance: -
d_gene: -
v_gene: TRBV5-1
len: 14
CDR3aa: CASSPQGRNEKLFF
CDR3nt: TGCGCCAGCAGCCCCCAGGGTCGTAATGAAAAACTGTTTTTT

j_gene: TRBJ2-3
abundance: -
d_gene: TRBD2
v_gene: TRBV3-1/TRBV3-2
len: 18
CDR3aa: CASSPGLAGAWGTDTQYF
CDR3nt: TGTGCCAGCAGTCCCGGACTAGCGGGAGCTTGGGGTACAGATACGCAGTATTTT

j_gene: TRBJ1-1
abundance: once
d_gene: -
v_gene: TRBV7-9
len: 14
CDR3aa: CASSLDSLPTEAFF
CDR3nt: TGTGCCAGCAGCTTAGACAGCCTCCCCACTGAAGCTTTCTTT

j_gene: TRBJ2-7
abundance: -
d_gene: -
v_gene: TRBV6-2/TRBV6-3
len: 13
CDR3aa: CASSYSQFGEQYF
CDR3nt: TGTGCCAGCAGTTACTCGCAATTCGGCGAGCAGTACTTC

j_gene: TRBJ2-3
abundance: -
d_gene: -
v_gene: TRBV5-1
len: 14
CDR3aa: CASSLGLNADTQYF
CDR3nt: TGCGCCAGCAGCTTGGGACTAAACGCAGATACGCAGTATTTT

j_gene: TRBJ2-7
abundance: -
d_gene: -
v_gene: TRBV5-1
len: 15
CDR3aa: CASSLAAGPAYEQYF
CDR3nt: TGCGCCAGCAGCTTGGCCGCGGGCCCCGCCTACGAGCAGTACTTC

j_gene: TRBJ2-2
abundance: -
d_gene: -
v_gene: TRBV6-5
len: 13
CDR3aa: CASSFQRPGELFF
CDR3nt: TGTGCCAGCAGTTTCCAGCGGCCCGGGGAGCTGTTTTTT